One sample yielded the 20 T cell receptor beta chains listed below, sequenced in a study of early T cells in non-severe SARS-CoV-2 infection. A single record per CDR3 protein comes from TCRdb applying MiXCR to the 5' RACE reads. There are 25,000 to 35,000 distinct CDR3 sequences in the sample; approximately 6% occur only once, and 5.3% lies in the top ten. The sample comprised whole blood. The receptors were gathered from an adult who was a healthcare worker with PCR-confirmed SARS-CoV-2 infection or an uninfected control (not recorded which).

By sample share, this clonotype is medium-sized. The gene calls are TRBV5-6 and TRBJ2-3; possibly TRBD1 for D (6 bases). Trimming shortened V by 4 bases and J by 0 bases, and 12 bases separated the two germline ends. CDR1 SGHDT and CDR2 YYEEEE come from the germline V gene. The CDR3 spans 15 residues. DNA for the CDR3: TGTGCCAGCAGCCAAGACAGGTTTAGCACAGATACGCAGTATTTT. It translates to CASSQDRFSTDTQYF.

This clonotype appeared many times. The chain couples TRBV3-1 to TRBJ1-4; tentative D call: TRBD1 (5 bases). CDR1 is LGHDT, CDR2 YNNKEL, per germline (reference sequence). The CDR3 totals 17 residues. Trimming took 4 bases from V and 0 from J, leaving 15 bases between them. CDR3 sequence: CASSRWGGFATNEKLFF. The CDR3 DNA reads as TGTGCCAGCAGCCGCTGGGGGGGGTTCGCAACTAATGAAAAACTGTTTTTT.

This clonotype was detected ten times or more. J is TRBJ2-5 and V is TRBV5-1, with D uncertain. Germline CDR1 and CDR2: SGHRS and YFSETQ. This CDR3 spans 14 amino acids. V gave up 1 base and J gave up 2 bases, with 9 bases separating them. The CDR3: CASSLFSGQETQYF. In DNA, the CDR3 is TGCGCCAGCAGCTTGTTCTCAGGTCAAGAGACCCAGTACTTC.

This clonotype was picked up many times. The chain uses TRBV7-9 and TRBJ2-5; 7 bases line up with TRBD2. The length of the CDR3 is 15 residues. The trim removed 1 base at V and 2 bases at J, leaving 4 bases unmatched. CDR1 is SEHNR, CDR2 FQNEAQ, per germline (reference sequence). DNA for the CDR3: TGTGCCAGCAGCTTAGTCCGGGAGGTACAAGAGACCCAGTACTTC. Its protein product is CASSLVREVQETQYF.

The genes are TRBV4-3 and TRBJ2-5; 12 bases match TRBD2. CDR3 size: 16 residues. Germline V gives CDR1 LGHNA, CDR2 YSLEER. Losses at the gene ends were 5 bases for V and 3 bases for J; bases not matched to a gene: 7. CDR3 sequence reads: CASSRTSGNREETQYF. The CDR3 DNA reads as TGCGCCAGCAGCAGGACTAGCGGGAACAGGGAAGAGACCCAGTACTTC.

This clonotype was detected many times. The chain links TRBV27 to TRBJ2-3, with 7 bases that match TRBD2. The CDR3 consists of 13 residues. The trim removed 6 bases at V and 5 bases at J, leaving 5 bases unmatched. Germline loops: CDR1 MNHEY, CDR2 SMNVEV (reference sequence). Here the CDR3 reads CASSRRERDTQYF. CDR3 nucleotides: TGTGCCAGCAGCCGGCGGGAGAGAGATACGCAGTATTTT.

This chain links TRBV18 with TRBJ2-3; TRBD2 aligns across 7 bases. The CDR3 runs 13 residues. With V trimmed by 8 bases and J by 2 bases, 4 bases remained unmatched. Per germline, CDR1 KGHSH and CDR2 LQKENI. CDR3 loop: CASRGGITDTQYF. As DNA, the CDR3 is TGTGCCAGCCGGGGAGGGATCACAGATACGCAGTATTTT.

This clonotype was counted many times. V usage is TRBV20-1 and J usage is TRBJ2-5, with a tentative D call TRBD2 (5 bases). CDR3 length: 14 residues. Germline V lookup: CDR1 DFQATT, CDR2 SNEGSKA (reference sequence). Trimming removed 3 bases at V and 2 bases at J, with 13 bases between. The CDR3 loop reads CSASEAAIQETQYF. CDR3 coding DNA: TGCAGTGCTAGTGAAGCGGCAATTCAAGAGACCCAGTACTTC.

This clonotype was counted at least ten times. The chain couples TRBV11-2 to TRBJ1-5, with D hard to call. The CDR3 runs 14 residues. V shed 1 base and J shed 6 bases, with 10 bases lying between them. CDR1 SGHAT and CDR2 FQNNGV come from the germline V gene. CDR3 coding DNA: TGTGCCAGCAGCTTAGTCGGCCGAGGTCAGCCCCAGCATTTT. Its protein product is CASSLVGRGQPQHF.

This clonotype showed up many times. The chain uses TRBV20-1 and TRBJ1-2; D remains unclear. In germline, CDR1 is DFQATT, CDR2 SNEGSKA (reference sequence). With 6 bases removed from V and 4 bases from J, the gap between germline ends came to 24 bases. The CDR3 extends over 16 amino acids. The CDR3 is CSAALGRAPIGYGYTF. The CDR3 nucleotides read TGCAGTGCAGCCCTCGGAAGGGCACCAATAGGCTATGGCTACACCTTC.

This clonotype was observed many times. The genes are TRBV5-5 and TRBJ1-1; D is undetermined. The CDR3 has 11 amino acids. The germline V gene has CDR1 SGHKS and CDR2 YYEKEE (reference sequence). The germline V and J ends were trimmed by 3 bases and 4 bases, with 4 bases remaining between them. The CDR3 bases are TGTGCCAGCAGCTGGGGCACTGAAGCTTTCTTT. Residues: CASSWGTEAFF.

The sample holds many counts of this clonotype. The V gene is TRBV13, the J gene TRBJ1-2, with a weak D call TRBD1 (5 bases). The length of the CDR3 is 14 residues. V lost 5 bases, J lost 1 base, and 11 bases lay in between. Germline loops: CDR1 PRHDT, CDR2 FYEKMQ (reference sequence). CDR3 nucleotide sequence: TGTGCCAGCAGCCCCGGGGGTAATAACTATGGCTACACCTTC. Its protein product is CASSPGGNNYGYTF.

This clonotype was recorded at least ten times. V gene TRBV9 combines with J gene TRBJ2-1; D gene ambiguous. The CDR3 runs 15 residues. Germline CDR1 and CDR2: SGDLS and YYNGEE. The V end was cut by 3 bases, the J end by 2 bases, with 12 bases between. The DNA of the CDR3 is TGTGCCAGCAGCGGATCGGGCGGCACCTACAATGAGCAGTTCTTC. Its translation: CASSGSGGTYNEQFF. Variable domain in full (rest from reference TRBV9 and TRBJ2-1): DSGVTQTPKHLITATGQRVTLRCSPRSGDLSVYWYQQSLDQGLQFLIQYYNGEERAKGNILERFSAQQFPDLHSELNLSSLELGDSALYFCASSGSGGTYNEQFFGPGTRLTVL.

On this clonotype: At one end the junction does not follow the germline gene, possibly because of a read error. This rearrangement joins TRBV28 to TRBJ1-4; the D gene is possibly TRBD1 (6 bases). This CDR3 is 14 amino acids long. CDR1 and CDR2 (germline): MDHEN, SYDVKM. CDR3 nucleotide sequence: TGTGCCAGCACCAAGGGCTTACGACAGGAAAAACTGTTCTTT. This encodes CASTKGLRQEKLFF.

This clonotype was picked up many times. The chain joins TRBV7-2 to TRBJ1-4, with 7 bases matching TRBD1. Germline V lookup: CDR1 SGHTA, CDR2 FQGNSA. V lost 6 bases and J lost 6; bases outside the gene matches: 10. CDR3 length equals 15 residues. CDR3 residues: CASRTAGTVDEKLFF. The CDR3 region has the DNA TGTGCCAGCAGGACCGCCGGGACAGTCGATGAAAAACTGTTTTTT.

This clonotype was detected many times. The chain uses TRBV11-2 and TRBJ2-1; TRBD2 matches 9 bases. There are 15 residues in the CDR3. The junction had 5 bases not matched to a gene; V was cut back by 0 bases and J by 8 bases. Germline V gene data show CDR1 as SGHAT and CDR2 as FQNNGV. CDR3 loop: CASSLEVAGVHEQFF. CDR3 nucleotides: TGTGCCAGCAGCTTAGAAGTAGCGGGAGTGCATGAGCAGTTCTTC.

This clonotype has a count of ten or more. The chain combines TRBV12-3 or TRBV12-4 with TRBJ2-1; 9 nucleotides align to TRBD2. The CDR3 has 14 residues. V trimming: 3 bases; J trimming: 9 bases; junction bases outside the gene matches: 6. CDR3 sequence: CASSLLAGRVEQFF. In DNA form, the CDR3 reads TGTGCCAGCAGTTTGCTAGCGGGACGGGTTGAGCAGTTCTTC.

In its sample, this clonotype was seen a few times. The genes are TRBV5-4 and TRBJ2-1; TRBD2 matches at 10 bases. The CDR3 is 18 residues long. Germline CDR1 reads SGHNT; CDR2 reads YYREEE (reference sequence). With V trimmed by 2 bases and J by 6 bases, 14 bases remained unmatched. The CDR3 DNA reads TGTGCCAGCAGCTTTTTCCCAGCAGCGGGAGGGTATCCCAATGAGCAGTTCTTC. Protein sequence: CASSFFPAAGGYPNEQFF.

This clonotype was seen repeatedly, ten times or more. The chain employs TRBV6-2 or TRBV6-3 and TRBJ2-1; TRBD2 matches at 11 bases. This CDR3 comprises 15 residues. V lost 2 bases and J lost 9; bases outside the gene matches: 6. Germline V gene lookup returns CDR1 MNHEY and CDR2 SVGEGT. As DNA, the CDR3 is TGTGCCAGCAGTTACCATAGCGGGAGGGCCGGTGAGCAGTTCTTC. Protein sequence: CASSYHSGRAGEQFF.

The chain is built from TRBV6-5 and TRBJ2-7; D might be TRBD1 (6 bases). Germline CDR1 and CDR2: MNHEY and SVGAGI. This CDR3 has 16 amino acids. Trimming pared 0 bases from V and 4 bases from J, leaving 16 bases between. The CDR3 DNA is TGTGCCAGCAGTTACTCAGACAGGTGGGGTGCATACGAGCAGTACTTC. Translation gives CASSYSDRWGAYEQYF.